This T cell receptor beta chain was documented in a study of T cell repertoires in cytomegalovirus infection. As for the study in general: As its CMV epitopes, the study selected recently identified HLA-C-restricted and well-studied HLA-B-restricted targets.

The germline gives CDR1 MNHEY, CDR2 SMNVEV (reference sequence). The V and J ends lost 5 bases and 8 bases respectively, with 13 bases between them. This CDR3 has 13 amino acids. This clonotype was seen a few times. Its specificity is unknown. Findings and caveats of the study: Public TCR beta family frequency separated CMV-and-HLA carriers, including in an independent cohort.

Via MiXCR, TCRdb re-called the reads, giving one row per CDR3 protein. Here the sample spans under 850,000 distinct CDR3 sequences, around a third being singletons. This sequence joins TRBV27 and TRBJ2-1; D gene ambiguous. The sequence was collected from a human donor in good health (CMV status not recorded). Some clones in this sample may be carry-over from other donors' samples. The sequences come from cultured PBMCs, collected from culture after CMV antigen stimulation. The CDR3: CASSRPDDDEQFF. The CDR3, as DNA: TGTGCCAGCAGTCGACCGGACGACGATGAGCAGTTCTTC.